This T cell receptor beta chain is drawn from a study of T cells after yellow fever vaccination. With respect to this clonotype: Antigen unknown.

Study-wide findings and caveats: It was the secondary response that reached its peak faster, day 5 versus 15, but it was weaker. A small share of clonotypes appeared in both CD4 and CD8 compartments. FACS-sorted repertoires could contain abundant clonotypes contaminating from the bulk population.

TCRdb re-called the 5' RACE reads with MiXCR, one entry per CDR3 protein. The sample holds 600,000 to 750,000 distinct CDR3 sequences, over 9% seen once. The sequence derives from a man under 40 who received the YFV17D yellow fever vaccine. The sequences come from PBMCs, collected on the day of the yellow fever booster vaccination.

CDR3 sequence reads: CASSMKSGKSDTQYF. Here the CDR3 DNA reads TGTGCCAGCAGCATGAAAAGCGGAAAGTCAGATACGCAGTATTTT. This rearrangement joins TRBV7-9 to TRBJ2-3; possibly TRBD2 for D (5 bases). This CDR3 region has 15 residues. Germline lookup yields CDR1 SEHNR and CDR2 FQNEAQ (reference sequence). V gave up 5 bases and J gave up 4 bases, with 16 bases separating them. Full variable domain (outside the CDR3, taken from reference TRBV7-9 and TRBJ2-3): DTGVSQNPRHKITKRGQNVTFRCDPISEHNRLYWYRQTLGQGPEFLTYFQNEAQLEKSRLLSDRFSAERPKGSFSTLEIQRTEQGDSAMYLCASSMKSGKSDTQYFGPGTRLTVL.